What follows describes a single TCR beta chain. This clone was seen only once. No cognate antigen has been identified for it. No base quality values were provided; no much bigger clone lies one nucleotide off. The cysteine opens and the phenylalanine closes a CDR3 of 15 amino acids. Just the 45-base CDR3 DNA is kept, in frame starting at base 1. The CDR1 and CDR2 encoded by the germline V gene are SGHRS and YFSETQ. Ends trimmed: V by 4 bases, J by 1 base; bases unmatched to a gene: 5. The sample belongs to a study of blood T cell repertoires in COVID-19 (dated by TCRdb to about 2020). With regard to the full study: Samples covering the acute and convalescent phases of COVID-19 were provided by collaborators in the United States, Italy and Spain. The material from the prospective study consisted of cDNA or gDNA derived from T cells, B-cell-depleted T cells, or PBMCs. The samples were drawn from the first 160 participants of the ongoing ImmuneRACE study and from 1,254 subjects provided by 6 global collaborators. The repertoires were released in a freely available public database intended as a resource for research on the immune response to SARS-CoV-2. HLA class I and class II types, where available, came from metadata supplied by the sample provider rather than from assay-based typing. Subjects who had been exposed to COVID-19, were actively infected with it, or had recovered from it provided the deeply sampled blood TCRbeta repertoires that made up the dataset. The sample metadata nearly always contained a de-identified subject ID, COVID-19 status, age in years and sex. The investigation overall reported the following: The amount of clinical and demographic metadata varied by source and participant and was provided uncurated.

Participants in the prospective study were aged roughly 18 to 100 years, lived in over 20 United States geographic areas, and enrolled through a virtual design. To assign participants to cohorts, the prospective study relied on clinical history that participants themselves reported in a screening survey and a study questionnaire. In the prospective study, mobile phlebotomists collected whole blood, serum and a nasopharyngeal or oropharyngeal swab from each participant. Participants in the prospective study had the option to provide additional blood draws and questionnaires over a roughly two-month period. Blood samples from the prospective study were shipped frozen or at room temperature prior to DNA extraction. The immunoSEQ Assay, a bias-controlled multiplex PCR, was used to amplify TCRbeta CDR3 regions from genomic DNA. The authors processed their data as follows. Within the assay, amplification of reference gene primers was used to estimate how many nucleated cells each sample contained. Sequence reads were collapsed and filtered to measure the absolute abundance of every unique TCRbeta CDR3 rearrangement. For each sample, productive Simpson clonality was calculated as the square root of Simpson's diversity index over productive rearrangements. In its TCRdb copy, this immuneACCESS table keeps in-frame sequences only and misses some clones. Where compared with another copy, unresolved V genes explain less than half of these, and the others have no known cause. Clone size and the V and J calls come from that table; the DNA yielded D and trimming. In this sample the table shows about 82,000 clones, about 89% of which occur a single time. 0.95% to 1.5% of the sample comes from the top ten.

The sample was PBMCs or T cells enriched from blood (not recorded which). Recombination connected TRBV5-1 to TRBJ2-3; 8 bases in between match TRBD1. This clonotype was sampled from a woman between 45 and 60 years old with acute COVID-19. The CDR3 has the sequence CASSRRGQGTDTQYF. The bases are TGCGCCAGCAGCCGGAGGGGACAGGGCACAGATACGCAGTATTTT.